These 18 T cell receptor beta chains originate from one sample sequenced in a study of yellow fever vaccine responses in identical twins. TCRdb independently ran MiXCR on the RT-PCR reads; one entry per CDR3 protein. This sample carries about 6,900 distinct CDR3 sequences, over 80% of them seen once, and the ten largest clones take 3% to 4%. Sample: T cells from blood (PBMCs), unsorted or a sorted subset (not recorded which), taken before or after yellow fever vaccination (not recorded which). All receptors derive from a woman aged 18-35 years who received the yellow fever vaccine.

The chain uses TRBV11-3 and TRBJ2-3; 11 bases agree with TRBD2. Germline CDR1 SGHNT, CDR2 YENEEA. J lost 7 bases, V lost 5 bases, and 17 bases had no gene match. This CDR3 is 18 amino acids long. This CDR3 is CASSPIAGGPPERYTQYF. CDR3 DNA sequence: TGTGCCAGCAGCCCCATAGCGGGAGGGCCCCCGGAGCGGTATACGCAGTATTTT. Full variable domain (remainder filled in from reference TRBV11-3 and TRBJ2-3): EAGVVQSPRYKIIEKKQPVAFWCNPISGHNTLYWYLQNLGQGPELLIRYENEEAVDDSQLPKDRFSAERLKGVDSTLKIQPAELGDSAVYLCASSPIAGGPPERYTQYFGPGTRLTVL.

CDR3 sequence: CSVDPNTGELFF. CDR3 nucleotides: TGCAGCGTTGACCCGAACACCGGGGAGCTGTTTTTT. J is TRBJ2-2 and V is TRBV29-1; D ambiguous. CDR3 size: 12 residues. V shed 3 bases and J shed 0 bases, with 2 bases lying between them. Germline values: CDR1 SQVTM, CDR2 ANQGSEA.

The V call is TRBV5-4, the J call TRBJ2-1; a possible D gene is TRBD2 (7 bases). Germline CDR1 is SGHNT and CDR2 is YYREEE (reference sequence). The CDR3 loop spans 12 amino acids. Trimming took 4 bases from V and 7 from J, leaving 9 bases between them. CDR3 nucleotides: TGTGCCAGCAGCGAGGGGGGGAATGAGCAGTTCTTC. It encodes CASSEGGNEQFF.

The chain is built from TRBV5-6 and TRBJ2-7, with D maybe TRBD1 (6 bases). Trimming cost V 7 bases and J 2 bases, with 19 bases left between them. CDR1 SGHDT and CDR2 YYEEEE come from the germline V gene. The CDR3 runs 15 residues. The CDR3, as DNA: TGTGCCAGCGGGCTGCACAGGGAAAATCCCTACGAGCAGTACTTC. Translation gives CASGLHRENPYEQYF.

V gene TRBV2 combines with J gene TRBJ2-1, with TRBD2 identical over 10 bases. The ends lost 1 base at V and 8 bases at J; junction bases unmatched: 5. CDR1 is SNHLY, CDR2 FYNNEI, per germline. The CDR3 length is 15 residues. The CDR3 DNA follows: TGTGCCAGCAGTGAAGGGACTAGCGGTCCGGATGAGCAGTTCTTC. Protein sequence: CASSEGTSGPDEQFF.

The chain is built from TRBV10-3 and TRBJ2-7; TRBD1 aligns across 7 bases. J lost 4 bases, V lost 7 bases, and 7 bases had no gene match. Per germline, CDR1 ENHRY and CDR2 SYGVKD. The CDR3 runs 13 residues. The CDR3 DNA reads as TGTGCCATCACCGGGACAGACAAATACGAGCAGTACTTC. Residues: CAITGTDKYEQYF.

The rearrangement joins TRBV5-6 to TRBJ1-1; 7 nucleotides align to TRBD1. The V and J ends lost 3 bases and 4 bases, in that order; junction bases with no gene match: 3. The length of the CDR3 is 13 residues. CDR1 is SGHDT, CDR2 YYEEEE, per germline. In nucleotides, the CDR3 is TGTGCCAGCAGCTGGGGACAGACCACTGAAGCTTTCTTT. The encoded protein is CASSWGQTTEAFF. Variable domain in full (rest from reference TRBV5-6 and TRBJ1-1): DAGVTQSPTHLIKTRGQQVTLRCSPKSGHDTVSWYQQALGQGPQFIFQYYEEEERQRGNFPDRFSGHQFPNYSSELNVNALLLGDSALYLCASSWGQTTEAFFGQGTRLTVV.

The gene calls are TRBV4-3 and TRBJ2-1, with 14 bases matching TRBD2. The CDR3 loop spans 20 amino acids. Germline V gene data show CDR1 as LGHNA and CDR2 as YSLEER. V lost 2 bases and J lost 1; bases outside the gene matches: 10. CDR3 protein: CASSQNIPGLAGVSYNEQFF. CDR3 sequence (DNA): TGCGCCAGCAGCCAAAATATACCGGGACTAGCGGGAGTATCCTACAATGAGCAGTTCTTC.

The chain employs TRBV4-1 and TRBJ2-7; possible D gene TRBD2, 5 bases. Germline values: CDR1 MGHRA, CDR2 YSYEKL. V lost 2 bases and J lost 5, with 10 bases in between. This CDR3 region has 13 residues. The CDR3 spells CASSQPLGDEQYF. CDR3 nucleotide sequence: TGCGCCAGCAGCCAACCCTTGGGAGACGAGCAGTACTTC.

The chain has TRBV29-1 and TRBJ2-7; D remains unclear. Trimming took 3 bases from V and 5 from J, leaving 11 bases between them. Germline V CDR1 and CDR2: SQVTM, ANQGSEA. The CDR3 has 12 amino acids. CDR3 in amino acids: CSVEARRNEQYF. CDR3 in DNA: TGCAGCGTTGAGGCTAGGCGAAACGAGCAGTACTTC.

The chain has TRBV4-3 and TRBJ2-7, with D possibly being TRBD2 (6 bases). The CDR3 totals 14 residues. From germline, CDR1 is LGHNA and CDR2 YSLEER. Trimming removed 1 base from V and 6 bases from J, with 13 bases in between. The DNA of the CDR3 is TGCGCCAGCAGCCAAGTCCCAGCGGGCCCCGAGCAGTACTTC. Its translation is CASSQVPAGPEQYF.

The chain has TRBV28 and TRBJ2-1, with 8 bases that match TRBD2. The germline gives CDR1 MDHEN, CDR2 SYDVKM. Trimming at V came to 5 bases and at J to 5 bases, leaving 8 bases not matched to a gene. This CDR3 is built from 15 residues. The DNA of the CDR3 is TGTGCCAGCAGTCGCGGACTAGCTTCCCACAATGAGCAGTTCTTC. Its translation: CASSRGLASHNEQFF.

The V and J genes are TRBV6-5 and TRBJ2-7; possible D gene TRBD2, 6 bases. Trimming took 2 bases from V and 7 from J, leaving 18 bases between them. Germline values: CDR1 MNHEY, CDR2 SVGAGI. The CDR3 sequence is 15 residues long. As DNA, the CDR3 is TGTGCCAGCAGTTACGTCGGGAGCGAGATGTGGGAGCAGTACTTC. It translates to CASSYVGSEMWEQYF.

The rearrangement uses TRBV4-1 and TRBJ2-7; no firm D call. The CDR3 length is 13 residues. Germline V gene lookup returns CDR1 MGHRA and CDR2 YSYEKL. With 0 bases removed from V and 1 base from J, the gap between germline ends came to 4 bases. The CDR3 DNA reads TGCGCCAGCAGCCAAGAGAATTCCTACGAGCAGTACTTC. It yields the protein CASSQENSYEQYF.

The chain uses TRBV11-2 and TRBJ1-4; TRBD1 is a possible D gene (5 bases). V was trimmed by 3 bases and J by 4 bases, leaving 12 bases between them. CDR3 length: 15 amino acids. The V gene's germline CDR1 is SGHAT and CDR2 FQNNGV. The CDR3 region has the DNA TGTGCCAGCAGCTTGGTGGGAGGGGTTAATGAAAAACTGTTTTTT. This codes for CASSLVGGVNEKLFF.

The chain joins TRBV11-1 to TRBJ2-7; D possibly corresponds to TRBD1 (5 bases). In germline, CDR1 is SGHAT, CDR2 FQDESV (reference sequence). V lost 4 bases and J 4 bases, leaving 11 bases between the germline ends. The CDR3 extends over 13 amino acids. CDR3 amino acids: CASSSEPGYEQYF. The DNA of the CDR3 is TGTGCCAGCAGCTCCGAGCCAGGGTACGAGCAGTACTTC.

CDR3 sequence: CSATGDSSYEQYF. The CDR3 DNA reads TGCAGTGCTACAGGGGATTCCTCCTACGAGCAGTACTTC. This rearrangement joins TRBV20-1 to TRBJ2-7, with D maybe TRBD1 (6 bases). The length of the CDR3 is 13 residues. Germline loops: CDR1 DFQATT, CDR2 SNEGSKA (reference sequence). V lost 4 bases, J lost 0 bases, and 10 bases lay in between.

This clonotype was observed once. V is TRBV9 and J is TRBJ2-1; the D gene is possibly TRBD2 (5 bases). CDR1 is SGDLS, CDR2 YYNGEE, per germline. V shed 3 bases and J shed 0 bases, with 10 bases lying between them. This CDR3 is 15 amino acids long. Here the CDR3 reads CASSALANSYNEQFF. CDR3 DNA: TGTGCCAGCAGCGCCCTAGCTAACTCCTACAATGAGCAGTTCTTC.